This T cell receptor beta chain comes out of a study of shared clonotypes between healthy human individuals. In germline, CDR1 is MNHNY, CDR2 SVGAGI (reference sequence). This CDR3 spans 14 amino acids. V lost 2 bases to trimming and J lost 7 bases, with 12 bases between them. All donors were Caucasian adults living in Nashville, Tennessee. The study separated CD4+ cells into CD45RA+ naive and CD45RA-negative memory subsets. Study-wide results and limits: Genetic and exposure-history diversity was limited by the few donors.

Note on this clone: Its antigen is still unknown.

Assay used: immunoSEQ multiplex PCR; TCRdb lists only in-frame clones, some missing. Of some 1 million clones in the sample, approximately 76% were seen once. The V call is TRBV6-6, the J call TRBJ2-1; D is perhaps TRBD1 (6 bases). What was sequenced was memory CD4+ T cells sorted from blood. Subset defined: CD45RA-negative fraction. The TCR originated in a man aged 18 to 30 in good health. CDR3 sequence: CASSYTTGLNEQFF. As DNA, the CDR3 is TGTGCCAGCAGTTACACTACAGGGTTGAATGAGCAGTTCTTC.